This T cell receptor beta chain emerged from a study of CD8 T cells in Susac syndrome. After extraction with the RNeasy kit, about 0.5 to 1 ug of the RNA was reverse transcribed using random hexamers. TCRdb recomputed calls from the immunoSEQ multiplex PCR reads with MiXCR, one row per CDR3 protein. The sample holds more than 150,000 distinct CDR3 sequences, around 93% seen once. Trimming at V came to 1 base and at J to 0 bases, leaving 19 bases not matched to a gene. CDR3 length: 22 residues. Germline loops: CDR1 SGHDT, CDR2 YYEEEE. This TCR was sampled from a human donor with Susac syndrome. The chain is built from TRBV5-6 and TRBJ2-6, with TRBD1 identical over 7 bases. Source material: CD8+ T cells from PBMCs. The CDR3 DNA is TGTGCCAGCAGCTTGTTAGGCCAGAGGGGACAGACCCCTTCCTCTGGGGCCAACGTCCTGACTTTC. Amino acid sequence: CASSLLGQRGQTPSSGANVLTF.